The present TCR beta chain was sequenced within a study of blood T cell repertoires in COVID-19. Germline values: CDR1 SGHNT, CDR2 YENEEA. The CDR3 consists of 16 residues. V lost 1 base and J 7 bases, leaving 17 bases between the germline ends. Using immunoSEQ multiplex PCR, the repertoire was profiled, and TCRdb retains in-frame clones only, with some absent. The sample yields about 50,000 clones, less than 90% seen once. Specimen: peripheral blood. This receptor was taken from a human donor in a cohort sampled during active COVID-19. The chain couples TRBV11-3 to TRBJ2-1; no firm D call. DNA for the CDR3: TGTGCCAGCAGCTTAGGGCAGACCGGTTCCGGGAATGAGCAGTTCTTC. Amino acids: CASSLGQTGSGNEQFF.